One sample yielded the 27 T cell receptor beta chains listed below, sequenced in a study of patients and donors after allogeneic stem cell transplantation. TCRdb reprocessed the RT-PCR reads via MiXCR and lists one record per CDR3 protein. The sample gives roughly 150,000 distinct CDR3 sequences, about a quarter of which show up once; 25% to 30% is in the top ten. Sequences were obtained from blood, either unsorted or a sorted T cell fraction (not recorded which). The source is a human donor who was either an allogeneic HSCT recipient or a stem cell or donor lymphocyte infusion donor (not recorded which). It is not recorded whose cells these are; they may come from a transplant donor.

This clonotype occurred a few times. The J gene is TRBJ2-1, the V gene TRBV6-1, with unresolved D. The V end lost 2 bases, the J end lost 8 bases, and 7 bases lay between the germline ends. This CDR3 region has 12 residues. Per the germline V gene, CDR1 is MNHNS and CDR2 is SASEGT. Here the CDR3 reads CASSELRDEQFF. The CDR3 bases are TGTGCCAGCAGTGAATTGAGAGATGAGCAGTTCTTC.

The rearrangement joins TRBV5-1 to TRBJ2-1, with D tentatively TRBD2 (6 bases). The CDR3 loop spans 15 amino acids. Germline V gene lookup returns CDR1 SGHRS and CDR2 YFSETQ. V was pared by 0 bases and J by 2 bases, with 9 bases between. This chain's CDR3 is CASSLDAGTYNEQFF. The CDR3 DNA follows: TGCGCCAGCAGCTTGGATGCGGGAACCTACAATGAGCAGTTCTTC.

The rearrangement uses TRBV12-3 or TRBV12-4 and TRBJ1-1; no clear D gene. There are 14 residues in the CDR3. With 6 bases removed from V and 4 bases from J, the gap between germline ends came to 15 bases. This chain's CDR3 is CASSSEGFSTEAFF. CDR3 DNA: TGTGCCAGCAGCTCTGAGGGTTTTAGCACTGAAGCTTTCTTT.

This clonotype showed up just a few times. The gene calls are TRBV12-3 or TRBV12-4 and TRBJ2-5; 7 bases are a match to TRBD1. V was pared by 6 bases and J by 4 bases, with 8 bases of the junction left unmatched. The CDR3 covers 14 residues. The CDR3 DNA reads TGTGCCAGCAGCGCCGGACAGGCCAGAGAGACCCAGTACTTC. The encoded protein is CASSAGQARETQYF.

The V gene is TRBV5-1, the J gene TRBJ2-2; D unclear. Per germline, CDR1 SGHRS and CDR2 YFSETQ. The ends were cut back, 3 bases at V and 2 bases at J, with 14 bases in the middle. The CDR3 runs 16 residues. The DNA for the CDR3 is TGCGCCAGCAGCTCGCCCCTCGGTGAAAACACCGGGGAGCTGTTTTTT. This encodes CASSSPLGENTGELFF.

This clonotype came up a few times. The chain uses TRBV5-1 and TRBJ2-1, with a possible D match to TRBD1 (7 bases). Trimming cost V 2 bases and J 1 base, with 16 bases left between them. The CDR3 is made up of 17 amino acids. Germline V gene lookup returns CDR1 SGHRS and CDR2 YFSETQ. CDR3 bases: TGCGCCAGCAGCTTTAGAGGCGGGACAGCTTCCTACAATGAGCAGTTCTTC. It yields the protein CASSFRGGTASYNEQFF.

This clonotype was detected a few times. This chain links TRBV12-3 or TRBV12-4 with TRBJ1-4; D may be TRBD1 (5 bases). This CDR3 region has 15 residues. Trimming shortened V by 6 bases and J by 4 bases, and 15 bases separated the two germline ends. The DNA of the CDR3 is TGTGCCAGCAGGGGGCCCGACAGACGTAATGAAAAACTGTTTTTT. The encoded protein is CASRGPDRRNEKLFF.

This clonotype has just a few counts. The CDR3 loop is CASDRNMNTEAFF. CDR3 DNA: TGTGCCAGCGACAGGAACATGAACACTGAAGCTTTCTTT. The rearrangement links TRBV12-3 or TRBV12-4 to TRBJ1-1, with TRBD1 as a possible D gene (6 bases). V lost 8 bases and J lost 0, with 10 bases in between. The CDR3 extends over 13 amino acids.

This clonotype occurred a few times. In nucleotides, the CDR3 is TGCAGTGCTAGAGATGTTCGAAGCTATGGCTACACCTTC. It codes for CSARDVRSYGYTF. The J gene is TRBJ1-2, the V gene TRBV20-1, with unresolved D. Trimming cost V 0 bases and J 4 bases, with 9 bases left between them. Germline V gives CDR1 DFQATT, CDR2 SNEGSKA (reference sequence). This CDR3 is 13 amino acids long.

This clonotype has ten or more counts. The genes are TRBV29-1 and TRBJ2-2; TRBD2 matches 7 bases. The junction had 4 bases not matched to a gene; V was cut back by 6 bases and J by 3 bases. This CDR3 region has 13 residues. From germline, CDR1 is SQVTM and CDR2 ANQGSEA. CDR3 in DNA: TGCAGCGTCGGACTAGTTTACACCGGGGAGCTGTTTTTT. Its protein product is CSVGLVYTGELFF.

The chain uses TRBV12-3 or TRBV12-4 and TRBJ2-6; D is ambiguous. CDR3 size: 14 residues. The germline V and J ends were trimmed by 6 bases and 0 bases, with 6 bases remaining between them. The CDR3: CASSPPSGANVLTF. The CDR3 DNA reads TGTGCCAGCAGCCCCCCCTCTGGGGCCAACGTCCTGACTTTC.

The chain employs TRBV7-2 and TRBJ1-2, with D possibly being TRBD1 (5 bases). The CDR3 is 15 amino acids. Germline V CDR1 and CDR2: SGHTA, FQGNSA. V shed 1 base and J shed 3 bases, with 12 bases lying between them. The CDR3 sequence: CASSLGGRVHYGYTF. DNA of the CDR3: TGTGCCAGCAGCTTAGGAGGCAGGGTTCACTATGGCTACACCTTC.

V is TRBV19 and J is TRBJ2-7; D not certain. The germline V gene has CDR1 LNHDA and CDR2 SQIVND (reference sequence). This CDR3 region has 14 residues. The V gene lost 4 bases and the J gene lost 0 bases, with 10 bases spanning the gap. Here the CDR3 reads CASSTPGRSYEQYF. For the CDR3, the DNA is TGTGCCAGTAGTACCCCCGGCCGCTCCTACGAGCAGTACTTC.

This clonotype has just a few counts. The gene calls are TRBV21-1 and TRBJ1-1; TRBD1 was called by the table and not checked on the DNA. TRBV21-1 is a listed pseudogene. The CDR3 sequence is 14 residues long. CDR3 DNA sequence: TGTGCCAGCATCCCGGGGACCCTCGGCGCTGAAGCTTTCTTT. It translates to CASIPGTLGAEAFF.

The gene calls are TRBV29-1 and TRBJ1-5, with D perhaps TRBD1 (5 bases). The V end lost 4 bases, the J end lost 7 bases, and 14 bases lay between the germline ends. CDR1 is SQVTM and CDR2 is ANQGSEA in the germline V gene. The CDR3 extends over 13 amino acids. The CDR3 reads CSVATGSGQPQHF. The DNA for the CDR3 is TGCAGCGTTGCAACAGGCTCGGGGCAGCCCCAGCATTTT.

The gene calls are TRBV3-1 and TRBJ1-2; D remains ambiguous. The length of the CDR3 is 12 residues. In germline, CDR1 is LGHDT, CDR2 YNNKEL (reference sequence). Trimming left V 1 base short and J 5 bases short, with 5 bases between. In nucleotides, the CDR3 is TGTGCCAGCAGCCAAGGGGATTATGGCTACACCTTC. Translation gives CASSQGDYGYTF. Filled out from reference TRBV3-1 and TRBJ1-2, the complete variable domain reads DTAVSQTPKYLVTQMGNDKSIKCEQNLGHDTMYWYKQDSKKFLKIMFSYNNKELIINETVPNRFSPKSPDKAHLNLHINSLELGDSAVYFCASSQGDYGYTFGSGTRLTVV.

The rearrangement links TRBV4-3 to TRBJ1-1; D call uncertain. The CDR3 spans 15 residues. Germline V gives CDR1 LGHNA, CDR2 YSLEER. V was trimmed by 7 bases and J by 2 bases, leaving 17 bases between them. CDR3 DNA sequence: TGCGCCAGCAAAGTTTTTGTGATGGCTAACACTGAAGCTTTCTTT. It codes for CASKVFVMANTEAFF.

This clonotype appeared many times. The rearrangement joins TRBV10-3 to TRBJ1-2, with 7 bases aligning to TRBD1. Germline CDR1 ENHRY, CDR2 SYGVKD. Trimming at V came to 2 bases and at J to 0 bases, leaving 3 bases not matched to a gene. This CDR3 comprises 15 residues. The CDR3 here is CAISEEGAANYGYTF. DNA for the CDR3: TGTGCCATCAGTGAGGAGGGGGCCGCTAACTATGGCTACACCTTC.

This clonotype has a handful of counts. V gene TRBV20-1 combines with J gene TRBJ2-3; the D gene is possibly TRBD2 (5 bases). This CDR3 region has 16 residues. Germline V lookup: CDR1 DFQATT, CDR2 SNEGSKA (reference sequence). Trimming left V 1 base short and J 2 bases short, with 16 bases between. CDR3 bases: TGCAGTGCTAGAGTGGCTAGCCAGCTTGACACAGATACGCAGTATTTT. This codes for CSARVASQLDTDTQYF.

The chain recombines TRBV6-5 with TRBJ2-3, with D unclear. Germline V lookup: CDR1 MNHEY, CDR2 SVGAGI. V dropped 6 bases and J dropped 2 bases, with 12 bases sitting between them. This CDR3 contains 14 residues. Written as DNA, the CDR3 is TGTGCCAGCAGCTCGATGGACCTCACAGATACGCAGTATTTT. It codes for CASSSMDLTDTQYF.

The chain employs TRBV4-2 and TRBJ2-7; TRBD2 is a possible D gene (5 bases). Germline V gene lookup returns CDR1 LGHNA and CDR2 YNFKEQ. The CDR3 has 15 residues. V was trimmed by 0 bases and J by 11 bases, leaving 20 bases between them. Written as DNA, the CDR3 is TGTGCCAGCAGCCAAGATTCTGAGGAACTGACGGGGAAGTACTTC. Translation gives CASSQDSEELTGKYF.

This chain joins TRBV7-3 and TRBJ1-1; 7 nucleotides align to TRBD1. The germline gives CDR1 SGHTA, CDR2 FQGTGA. Trimming took 2 bases from V and 12 from J; bases not matched to a gene: 9. There are 13 residues in the CDR3. The DNA of the CDR3 is TGTGCCAGCAGCTTAGCGGCAGGGGGTTTGACTTTCTTT. Its protein is CASSLAAGGLTFF.

The genes are TRBV7-9 and TRBJ2-5, with D possibly TRBD2 on 5 matching bases. Germline CDR1 is SEHNR and CDR2 is FQNEAQ (reference sequence). V shed 5 bases and J shed 2 bases, with 6 bases lying between them. CDR3 length: 12 amino acids. The CDR3 reads CASSRTQETQYF. As DNA, the CDR3 is TGTGCCAGCAGCCGGACTCAAGAGACCCAGTACTTC. Full variable domain (outside the CDR3, taken from reference TRBV7-9 and TRBJ2-5): DTGVSQNPRHKITKRGQNVTFRCDPISEHNRLYWYRQTLGQGPEFLTYFQNEAQLEKSRLLSDRFSAERPKGSFSTLEIQRTEQGDSAMYLCASSRTQETQYFGPGTRLLVL.

This chain uses TRBV12-3 or TRBV12-4 with TRBJ1-5; D is perhaps TRBD1 (5 bases). The CDR3 loop spans 14 amino acids. The V end lost 3 bases, the J end lost 7 bases, and 13 bases lay between the germline ends. The CDR3 is CASSFRRGDQPQHF. In DNA form, the CDR3 reads TGTGCCAGCAGTTTTAGAAGGGGAGACCAGCCCCAGCATTTT.

This clonotype was seen only a few times. The rearrangement uses TRBV15 and TRBJ1-2; tentatively, D is TRBD1 (5 bases). V was shortened by 0 bases and J by 4 bases, with 18 bases between the two germline ends. The CDR3 has 17 amino acids. Germline lookup yields CDR1 LNHNV and CDR2 YYDKDF (reference sequence). CDR3 region: CATSRDLNSHGTYGYTF. The CDR3 bases are TGTGCCACCAGCAGAGATCTAAATAGTCATGGGACCTATGGCTACACCTTC. Looking up the rest from reference TRBV15 and TRBJ1-2 gives the full variable domain: DAMVIQNPRYQVTQFGKPVTLSCSQTLNHNVMYWYQQKSSQAPKLLFHYYDKDFNNEADTPDNFQSRRPNTSFCFLDIRSPGLGDTAMYLCATSRDLNSHGTYGYTFGSGTRLTVV.

The chain has TRBV4-3 and TRBJ2-7; 9 bases are a match to TRBD2. The V and J ends lost 6 bases and 3 bases, in that order; junction bases with no gene match: 12. Germline CDR1 LGHNA, CDR2 YSLEER. The CDR3 sequence is 16 residues long. The CDR3: CASSHMVVAGVYEQYF. The DNA of the CDR3 is TGCGCCAGCAGTCATATGGTGGTAGCGGGAGTCTACGAGCAGTACTTC.

In this sample, this clonotype turned up a few times. The chain joins TRBV20-1 to TRBJ1-5, with 8 bases that match TRBD1. From germline, CDR1 is DFQATT and CDR2 SNEGSKA (reference sequence). There are 14 residues in the CDR3. Trimming cost V 5 bases and J 3 bases; bases outside gene matches: 6. The CDR3 sequence is CSASQGAVNQPQHF. The CDR3 bases are TGCAGTGCTTCCCAGGGGGCTGTCAATCAGCCCCAGCATTTT.